The next 27 T cell receptor beta chains were all read from a single sample in a study of T cells after yellow fever vaccination. TCRdb reanalysed the 5' RACE reads using MiXCR and keeps one entry per CDR3 protein. Of under 700,000 distinct CDR3 sequences in the sample, about 17% are singletons; the top ten hold around 16%. Sequences were derived from PBMCs, sampled less than 6 days after the first yellow fever vaccination. These receptors all stem from a man aged 18 to 30 who received the YFV17D yellow fever vaccine.

V and J are TRBV5-1 and TRBJ2-5; D perhaps matches TRBD1 (6 bases). Germline V gene data show CDR1 as SGHRS and CDR2 as YFSETQ. V was trimmed by 5 bases and J by 2 bases, leaving 10 bases between them. CDR3 length: 13 amino acids. CDR3 protein: CASRPGDQETQYF. The CDR3 bases are TGCGCCAGCAGGCCAGGGGATCAAGAGACCCAGTACTTC.

This clonotype came up a few times. The rearrangement uses TRBV6-6 and TRBJ2-5, with 8 bases fitting TRBD1. The trim removed 6 bases at V and 7 bases at J, leaving 7 bases unmatched. The CDR3 sequence is 13 residues long. Germline V lookup: CDR1 MNHNY, CDR2 SVGAGI (reference sequence). CDR3 residues: CASSPGQGWTQYF. CDR3 nucleotide sequence: TGTGCCAGCAGCCCCGGACAGGGATGGACCCAGTACTTC.

CDR3 DNA sequence: TGTGCCAGTAGTAACAGGGTGAACACTGAAGCTTTCTTT. Its protein product is CASSNRVNTEAFF. V gene TRBV19 combines with J gene TRBJ1-1; D possibly corresponds to TRBD1 (6 bases). This CDR3 has 13 amino acids. Between the trimmed V and J ends, which lost 4 bases and 0 bases, there was a span of 6 bases. CDR1 and CDR2 from the germline V gene are LNHDA and SQIVND (reference sequence).

This rearrangement joins TRBV2 to TRBJ1-5; TRBD1 is a possible D gene (5 bases). Trimming took off 3 bases at V and 7 bases at J, with 10 bases between the two ends. CDR1 is SNHLY, CDR2 FYNNEI, per germline. CDR3 length: 13 amino acids. The CDR3 DNA reads as TGTGCCAGCAGTGATGGGGGAGGACAGCCCCAGCATTTT. Residues: CASSDGGGQPQHF.

The chain is built from TRBV7-9 and TRBJ2-1, with D perhaps matching TRBD1 or TRBD2 (5 bases each). This CDR3 is 11 amino acids long. Trimming took 5 bases from V and 15 from J, leaving 14 bases between them. Germline CDR1 and CDR2: SEHNR and FQNEAQ (reference sequence). The CDR3 bases are TGTGCCAGCAGCCCGGGGCTGGACCGGTTCTTC. The encoded protein is CASSPGLDRFF.

This clonotype has just a few counts. The chain joins TRBV6-1 to TRBJ2-6, with D possibly TRBD1 on 5 matching bases. Trimming removed 7 bases from V and 1 base from J, with 8 bases in between. The CDR3 length is 14 residues. Germline V gene lookup returns CDR1 MNHNS and CDR2 SASEGT. Here the CDR3 DNA reads TGTGCCAGCATCAGGGCTTCTGGGGCCAACGTCCTGACTTTC. Translated: CASIRASGANVLTF.

This chain uses TRBV15 with TRBJ2-2; possibly TRBD1 for D (5 bases). Germline V CDR1 and CDR2: LNHNV, YYDKDF (reference sequence). V lost 4 bases and J 0 bases, leaving 18 bases between the germline ends. The CDR3 has 18 residues. The CDR3 DNA follows: TGTGCCACCAGCACAATGACAGTCCTAACCCCGAACACCGGGGAGCTGTTTTTT. Protein product: CATSTMTVLTPNTGELFF.

A few counts support this clonotype. The CDR3 bases are TGTGCCAGCAGTGCACCGCCTTCAGGGGTTAATTCACCCCTCCACTTT. The encoded protein is CASSAPPSGVNSPLHF. The rearrangement uses TRBV6-1 and TRBJ1-6, with TRBD1 as a possible D gene (6 bases). Trimming removed 4 bases at V and 6 bases at J, with 16 bases between. There are 16 residues in the CDR3. CDR1 is MNHNS and CDR2 is SASEGT in the germline V gene.

In its sample, this clonotype was seen a few times. V usage is TRBV7-2 and J usage is TRBJ1-3; no definite D call. This CDR3 is built from 16 residues. Germline assignment: CDR1 SGHTA and CDR2 FQGNSA. The ends were cut back, 5 bases at V and 4 bases at J, with 18 bases in the middle. CDR3 protein: CASSSMRTTNGNTIYF. The DNA of the CDR3 is TGTGCCAGCAGCAGCATGCGAACCACAAACGGAAACACCATATATTTT.

The chain recombines TRBV21-1 with TRBJ2-1; the table's D call TRBD2 went unverified against the DNA. TRBV21-1 is shown as a pseudogene. The CDR3 covers 17 residues. The CDR3 DNA sequence: TGTGCTAGGAATGGAACGGGGGGCCTCCAACTAAACAATGAGCAGTTCTTC. Its translation is CARNGTGGLQLNNEQFF.

A few counts support this clonotype. V is TRBV18 and J is TRBJ1-1; TRBD1 might be the D (5 bases). The germline CDR1 and CDR2 sequences are KGHSH and LQKENI. This CDR3 has 15 residues. Trimming stripped 1 base from V and 5 bases from J, with 14 bases between. CDR3 coding DNA: TGTGCCAGCTCACCACGATCGGAGTGGGGGACTGAAGCTTTCTTT. This translates into CASSPRSEWGTEAFF.

The chain combines TRBV4-1 with TRBJ1-2; no reliable D call. The V end was cut by 4 bases, the J end by 8 bases, with 14 bases between. The CDR3 is 13 amino acids. Germline V gene data show CDR1 as MGHRA and CDR2 as YSYEKL. CDR3 coding DNA: TGCGCCAGCAGCCGCCTGTTGGAAGGCGGCTACACCTTC. It codes for CASSRLLEGGYTF.

This clonotype was picked up a small number of times. Written as DNA, the CDR3 is TGTGCCAGTAGAGTAGGGACTAGCGATCAGACCCAGTACTTC. Its protein product is CASRVGTSDQTQYF. The chain is built from TRBV19 and TRBJ2-5; 10 bases fit TRBD2. The germline V gene has CDR1 LNHDA and CDR2 SQIVND (reference sequence). There are 14 residues in the CDR3. The junction had 7 bases not matched to a gene; V was cut back by 6 bases and J by 6 bases.

The gene calls are TRBV20-1 and TRBJ2-2; D unresolved. CDR3 length equals 14 residues. The germline V gene encodes CDR1 DFQATT and CDR2 SNEGSKA (reference sequence). V lost 0 bases and J 5 bases, leaving 10 bases between the germline ends. The CDR3 sequence is CSARDRQKTGELFF. CDR3 DNA: TGCAGTGCTAGAGATCGCCAGAAGACCGGGGAGCTGTTTTTT.

This clonotype was observed a handful of times. The chain has TRBV6-2 or TRBV6-3 and TRBJ2-7, with 11 bases that match TRBD2. This CDR3 comprises 15 residues. Trimming took 4 bases from V and 0 from J; bases not matched to a gene: 2. CDR1 MNHEY and CDR2 SVGEGT come from the germline V gene. The CDR3 DNA is TGTGCCAGCAGTTCTAGCGGGGGGCTCTCCTACGAGCAGTACTTC. It yields the protein CASSSSGGLSYEQYF.

V gene TRBV18 combines with J gene TRBJ2-5, with 7 bases matching TRBD2. The ends lost 2 bases at V and 2 bases at J; junction bases unmatched: 8. CDR3 length equals 16 residues. Looked up from germline, CDR1 is KGHSH and CDR2 is LQKENI. The CDR3 DNA reads TGTGCCAGCTCACCAACGTCTAGCGGATTACAAGAGACCCAGTACTTC. It specifies CASSPTSSGLQETQYF.

The CDR3 sequence is CASSPRIGRDTEAFF. CDR3 sequence (DNA): TGCGCCAGCAGCCCAAGAATAGGGCGGGACACTGAAGCTTTCTTT. The V and J genes are TRBV4-3 and TRBJ1-1; D is undetermined. Germline V CDR1 and CDR2: LGHNA, YSLEER. Deletions cut 4 bases from V and 3 bases from J, with 15 bases between. This CDR3 has 15 residues.

This rearrangement joins TRBV9 to TRBJ2-5; 11 bases align to TRBD1. The CDR3 spans 17 residues. In germline, CDR1 is SGDLS, CDR2 YYNGEE. V shed 3 bases, J shed 2 bases, and the junction held 9 bases outside the gene matches. The CDR3 protein is CASSAPLRDRGQETQYF. DNA of the CDR3: TGTGCCAGCAGCGCGCCCCTCCGGGACAGGGGGCAAGAGACCCAGTACTTC.

The chain joins TRBV3-1 to TRBJ1-2; TRBD1 might be the D (5 bases). The CDR3 consists of 14 residues. V was shortened by 0 bases and J by 8 bases, with 13 bases between the two germline ends. CDR1 is LGHDT, CDR2 YNNKEL, per germline (reference sequence). The CDR3 protein is CASSQDPGTGGYTF. The DNA of the CDR3 is TGTGCCAGCAGCCAAGACCCCGGGACGGGCGGCTACACCTTC.

V usage is TRBV7-6 and J usage is TRBJ2-5, with D maybe TRBD2 (5 bases). The V end was cut by 2 bases, the J end by 1 base, with 11 bases between. Germline assignment: CDR1 SGHVS and CDR2 FNYEAQ. The CDR3 loop spans 15 amino acids. CDR3 region: CASSLLTGGQETQYF. As DNA, the CDR3 is TGTGCCAGCAGCTTACTGACTGGAGGCCAAGAGACCCAGTACTTC.

The CDR3 nucleotides read TGCAGTGCTCCCCAACCCAACAGGGTACCCCCCGGGGAGCTGTTTTTT. It codes for CSAPQPNRVPPGELFF. The chain employs TRBV20-1 and TRBJ2-2; maybe TRBD1 (6 bases). Trimming took off 5 bases at V and 6 bases at J, with 22 bases between the two ends. This CDR3 has 16 residues. Germline assignment: CDR1 DFQATT and CDR2 SNEGSKA (reference sequence).

This clonotype was picked up a small number of times. The chain uses TRBV7-2 and TRBJ2-3; D is unresolved. Germline V gene lookup returns CDR1 SGHTA and CDR2 FQGNSA. The CDR3 is made up of 13 amino acids. V lost 5 bases to trimming and J lost 2 bases, with 8 bases between them. The CDR3 protein is CASSQQSTDTQYF. In nucleotides, the CDR3 is TGTGCCAGCAGCCAACAGTCCACAGATACGCAGTATTTT.

V gene TRBV9 combines with J gene TRBJ2-2; D remains unclear. Between the trimmed V and J ends, which lost 2 bases and 4 bases, there was a span of 6 bases. Looked up from germline, CDR1 is SGDLS and CDR2 is YYNGEE. The CDR3 is made up of 13 amino acids. The CDR3 DNA reads as TGTGCCAGCAGCGTCAGAATCACCGGGGAGCTGTTTTTT. Translation gives CASSVRITGELFF.

The V and J genes are TRBV29-1 and TRBJ1-2; 9 nucleotides agree with TRBD1. V was pared by 7 bases and J by 12 bases, with 9 bases of the junction left unmatched. The CDR3 spans 11 residues. CDR1 and CDR2 (germline): SQVTM, ANQGSEA. CDR3 residues: CSARQGGFNTF. In DNA, the CDR3 is TGCAGCGCCCGACAGGGGGGTTTCAACACCTTC.

This clonotype was seen more than once but under ten times. The V and J genes are TRBV5-4 and TRBJ1-2; D remains ambiguous. V was shortened by 0 bases and J by 7 bases, with 13 bases between the two germline ends. The germline V gene encodes CDR1 SGHNT and CDR2 YYREEE (reference sequence). This CDR3 is 14 amino acids long. CDR3 in amino acids: CASSLGPTVGGYTF. For the CDR3, the DNA is TGTGCCAGCAGCTTGGGGCCGACCGTAGGTGGCTACACCTTC.

This clonotype came up a few times. The rearrangement uses TRBV6-1 and TRBJ2-2, with D tentatively TRBD1 (5 bases). The ends were cut back, 6 bases at V and 9 bases at J, with 17 bases in the middle. The CDR3 consists of 14 residues. Germline V gives CDR1 MNHNS, CDR2 SASEGT. The CDR3 DNA sequence: TGTGCCAGCAGCCTCCCCCCGCAGGGTCGGGAGCTGTTTTTT. Residues: CASSLPPQGRELFF.

The chain combines TRBV6-1 with TRBJ1-2; 9 bases agree with TRBD1. Germline values: CDR1 MNHNS, CDR2 SASEGT. V shed 7 bases and J 0 bases; nucleotides not matched to a gene: 9. The CDR3 is 16 residues long. DNA of the CDR3: TGTGCCAGCACCGACCGGGACAGGGTAGCTAACTATGGCTACACCTTC. It yields the protein CASTDRDRVANYGYTF.